These 11 T cell receptor beta chains were sequenced from one sample in a study of CD8+ T cells in alopecia areata. cDNA reverse transcribed from extracted RNA served as the sequencing template. Sequenced by immunoSEQ multiplex PCR; TCRdb stores in-frame clones only, minus some. The sample yields tens of thousands of clones, around 70% seen once. Documented treatment: oral pan-JAK inhibitor, 5-10 mg twice daily. Material: CD8+ T cells sorted from blood, obtained between weeks 43 and 45, from a patient treated with tofacitinib. The receptors shown here come from a human donor with alopecia areata.

The chain has TRBV27 and TRBJ2-1; 12 nucleotides agree with TRBD2. Germline V gene lookup returns CDR1 MNHEY and CDR2 SMNVEV (reference sequence). This CDR3 is built from 16 residues. J lost 7 bases, V lost 5 bases, and 9 bases had no gene match. The CDR3 spells CASSAWTSGVVNEQFF. In DNA form, the CDR3 reads TGTGCCAGCAGTGCCTGGACTAGCGGGGTAGTTAATGAGCAGTTCTTC.

This clone was detected a few times. The V call is TRBV11-2, the J call TRBJ1-1; 11 bases are a match to TRBD1. V dropped 5 bases and J dropped 7; count of bases not matched to a gene: 9. CDR3 length: 15 amino acids. Germline V lookup: CDR1 SGHAT, CDR2 FQNNGV. CDR3 sequence: CASSPWTGGRLEAFF. CDR3 nucleotide sequence: TGTGCCAGCAGCCCATGGACAGGGGGCCGACTTGAAGCTTTCTTT.

The chain recombines TRBV7-3 with TRBJ1-5, with a weak D call TRBD1 (5 bases). CDR3 length: 16 amino acids. The germline V gene encodes CDR1 SGHTA and CDR2 FQGTGA. V was trimmed by 4 bases and J by 0 bases, leaving 13 bases between them. The CDR3 DNA reads as TGTGCCAGCAGCTGGGGGACCGATGATAGCAATCAGCCCCAGCATTTT. Its translation: CASSWGTDDSNQPQHF.

V is TRBV23-1 and J is TRBJ1-4; D is unresolved. TRBV23-1 is marked as an open reading frame, function uncertain. The length of the CDR3 is 12 residues. The V end was cut by 2 bases, the J end by 7 bases, with 5 bases between. CDR3 sequence (DNA): TGCGCCAGCAGTCAACGGATTGAAAAACTGTTTTTT. Its protein product is CASSQRIEKLFF.

The J gene is TRBJ2-3, the V gene TRBV14; TRBD2 is a possible D gene (5 bases). V lost 5 bases and J 10 bases, leaving 13 bases between the germline ends. The germline gives CDR1 SGHDN, CDR2 FVKESK. The CDR3 has 12 amino acids. The CDR3 reads CASSGDLRAQYF. CDR3 DNA sequence: TGTGCCAGCAGCGGGGATCTGAGGGCGCAGTATTTT.

The chain carries TRBV5-6 and TRBJ2-1, with 8 bases that match TRBD2. The CDR3 runs to 14 residues. V gave up 2 bases and J gave up 7 bases; unmatched junction bases: 5. CDR1 is SGHDT and CDR2 is YYEEEE in the germline V gene. The DNA of the CDR3 is TGTGCCAGCAGCTTAGCGGGGGTAGGGAATGAGCAGTTCTTC. As protein: CASSLAGVGNEQFF.

This chain connects TRBV2 to TRBJ2-5, with TRBD1 identical over 7 bases. Germline values: CDR1 SNHLY, CDR2 FYNNEI. The CDR3 covers 16 residues. V shed 3 bases, J shed 5 bases, and the junction held 12 bases outside the gene matches. CDR3 in amino acids: CASSDPDRDGSETQYF. As DNA, the CDR3 is TGTGCCAGCAGTGACCCCGACAGGGACGGTTCCGAGACCCAGTACTTC.

The rearrangement joins TRBV7-9 to TRBJ2-1; TRBD2 aligns across 9 bases. The CDR3 totals 19 residues. Germline assignment: CDR1 SEHNR and CDR2 FQNEAQ (reference sequence). With V trimmed by 3 bases and J by 8 bases, 20 bases remained unmatched. The DNA for the CDR3 is TGTGCCAGCAGCTTGGCCGGGACTGACATAGCGGGGGTGGCTTATGAGCAGTTCTTC. Translating gives CASSLAGTDIAGVAYEQFF.

The sample holds a few counts of this clone. CDR3: CASSEVAGGGETQYF. The CDR3, as DNA: TGTGCCAGCAGTGAAGTAGCGGGGGGAGGAGAGACCCAGTACTTC. This chain uses TRBV6-4 with TRBJ2-5; 10 bases line up with TRBD2. V was pared by 3 bases and J by 4 bases, with 5 bases of the junction left unmatched. CDR1 is MRHNA, CDR2 SNTAGT, per germline. CDR3 length: 15 residues.

The rearrangement links TRBV14 to TRBJ1-6, with TRBD1 as a possible D gene (5 bases). Deletions cut 4 bases from V and 14 bases from J, with 18 bases between. The CDR3 loop spans 14 amino acids. Germline assignment: CDR1 SGHDN and CDR2 FVKESK. The CDR3 sequence is CASSLTGTVLSLHF. CDR3 DNA: TGTGCCAGCAGCCTGACCGGGACTGTCTTATCCCTCCACTTT.

This sequence joins TRBV4-3 and TRBJ2-1; 10 bases fit TRBD1. V gave up 3 bases and J gave up 3 bases; unmatched junction bases: 8. CDR3 length equals 17 residues. Looked up from germline, CDR1 is LGHNA and CDR2 is YSLEER. In DNA form, the CDR3 reads TGCGCCAGCAGCCAGGACTGGGGGGACAGGGGCTACAATGAGCAGTTCTTC. Encoded protein: CASSQDWGDRGYNEQFF.